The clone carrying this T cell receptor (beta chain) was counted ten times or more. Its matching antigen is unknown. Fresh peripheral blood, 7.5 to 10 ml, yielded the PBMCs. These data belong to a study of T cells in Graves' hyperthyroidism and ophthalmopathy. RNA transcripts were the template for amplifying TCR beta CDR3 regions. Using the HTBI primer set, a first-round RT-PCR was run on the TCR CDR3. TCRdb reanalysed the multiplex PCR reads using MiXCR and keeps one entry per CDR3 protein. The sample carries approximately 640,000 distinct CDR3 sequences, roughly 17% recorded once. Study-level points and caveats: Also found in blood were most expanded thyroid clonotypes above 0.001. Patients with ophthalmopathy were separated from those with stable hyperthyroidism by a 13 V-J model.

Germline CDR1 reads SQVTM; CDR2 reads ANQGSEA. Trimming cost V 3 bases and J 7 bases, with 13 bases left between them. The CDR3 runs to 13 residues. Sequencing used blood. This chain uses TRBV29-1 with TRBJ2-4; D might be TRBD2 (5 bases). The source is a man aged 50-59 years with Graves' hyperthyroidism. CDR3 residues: CSVDSGSGNIQYF. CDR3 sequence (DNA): TGCAGCGTTGATTCGGGGTCGGGGAACATTCAGTACTTC. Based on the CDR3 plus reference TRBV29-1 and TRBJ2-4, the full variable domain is SAVISQKPSRDICQRGTSLTIQCQVDSQVTMMFWYRQQPGQSLTLIATANQGSEATYESGFVIDKFPISRPNLTFSTLTVSNMSPEDSSIYLCSVDSGSGNIQYFGAGTRLSVL.